This TCR beta chain emerged from a study of vaccination and CD4 T cells after COVID-19 (dated 2022 in TCRdb). Looking at the study overall: SARS-CoV-2 positivity had been established in the convalescent patients by nasal swab PCR, and mild disease was recorded in several of these patients and severe disease in one. Post-COVID blood samples were collected from convalescent patients a median of around 96 days after diagnosis, with a range of about 30 to 161 days. The cultures were stimulated with overlapping spike peptide pools from SARS-CoV-2 and from the common cold coronaviruses HCoV-NL63, HCoV-OC43 and HCoV-229E. In approximately eleven COVID-19 convalescent patients and 4 infection-naive healthy vaccine recipients, the spike-specific CD4+ TCR repertoire before mRNA vaccination was compared with the repertoire after mRNA vaccination. The time from the second vaccine dose to post-vaccine blood sampling had a median of roughly 77 days and ranged from about 14 to 250 days. As controls, cultures received a CEFX viral epitope pool (the positive control), an HIV-1 Nef peptide pool (the negative control), or no peptide at all. Two doses of either the Pfizer-BioNTech BNT162b2 vaccine (n=8) or the Moderna mRNA-1273 vaccine (n=2) were administered to participants. In the convalescent cohort there were six males and four females, among whom were two Hispanic individuals, seven Caucasians, two Asians and one multiracial person.

A remark on this clonotype: There is no known antigen for this receptor. No base quality information exists; no much larger clone differs at one position.

The method behind the library was PCR. DNA from cultured CD4+ T cells underwent TCR sequencing with the Oncomine TCR Beta short-read assay at the Johns Hopkins FTIC core. Genomic DNA was extracted from the cultured CD4+ T cells with the QIAamp micro DNA kit. Oncomine TCR Beta libraries made from cultured CD4+ T cells were pooled using unique dual indexes and sequenced on an Illumina iSeq 100. The authors processed their data as follows. Non-productive sequences were removed, and CDR3s that did not start with C, did not end with F or W, or were shorter than 7 amino acids were discarded. The MANAFEST web application identified antigen-specific clonotypes by comparing peptide-stimulated wells against reference wells and other culture wells. An FDR below 0.05, an odds ratio above 5, and a productive frequency above 0.1% in at least two of three replicate wells were required for clones to be considered positive. Clonotypes that were significantly expanded in both SARS-CoV-2 spike wells and at least one common cold coronavirus spike condition were defined as cross-reactive. CDR3 homology was assessed with Levenshtein distances (stringdist) and unrooted phylogenetic trees (ape) in R version 3.6.1. Starting from the raw public reads, TCRdb applied fastp trimming at Q25, assembled clones with MiXCR and retained in-frame beta chains. Every entry covers one CDR3 protein and lists the most common genes and DNA from its rows. V and J calls and clone size were set by TCRdb, not the authors. This sample holds over 9,500 distinct CDR3 sequences; under 75% were observed only once. In total, the top ten clones hold approximately 10% of the sample.

Overall study results and their limits: In convalescent patients, a median approximately 89% of post-vaccine SARS-CoV-2-reactive clones were detected only after vaccination, suggesting vaccine-specific priming. In convalescent patients, nearly all vaccine-specific clones (304 of 307) were found to be mono-reactive for SARS-CoV-2 spike rather than cross-reactive with common cold coronaviruses. Although the median number of SARS-CoV-2-reactive clonotypes went up from roughly 23 after infection to 38 after vaccination, the increase was not significant. Only a relatively small number of convalescent patients were included in the study, and early timepoints following natural infection were not analyzed.

The CDR3 spans 16 residues, from the cysteine through the phenylalanine. Only the CDR3 region is kept as DNA, spanning 48 bases read in frame from base 1. V is pared back by 2 bases and J by 0 bases, with 13 bases lying between the germline termini. The sample's treatment or condition, from its label and the paper: roughly ten-day PBMC culture with coronavirus spike peptide pools or control peptides (ViraFEST assay). The ViraFEST assay was used in the study, in which antigen-specific T cells were expanded with peptide pools and expanded clonotypes were subsequently identified by TCR sequencing. Positive SARS-CoV-2 PCR tests in the convalescent patients dated from March to December 2020, before Alpha, Beta and Delta variants emerged in the United States. Each well held 2.2 million or so PBMCs cultured in IMDM containing around 5% human AB serum and around 10 IU/ml IL-2, with 8.5 to 10 ug/ml peptide pools added. Half of the culture medium was replaced with fresh IL-2-containing medium on days 3 and 7. After 9 to 11 days of culture, CD4+ T cells were isolated by negative selection with the EasySep CD4+ T cell isolation kit. Ficoll-Paque Plus gradient centrifugation was used to isolate PBMCs from whole blood, and the isolated PBMCs were then either used fresh or cryopreserved at -140C. In general, triplicate wells were set up for every culture condition.

In this chain, TRBV12-3 or TRBV12-4 is recombined with TRBJ1-1, with TRBD1 perhaps the D gene, on 5 matching bases. This sequence was found in a human donor who had recovered from COVID-19. The sequencing input was CD4+ T cells from blood, cultured in vitro. The CDR3 region: CASSLLAGRMNTEAFF. The DNA sequence is given as TGTGCCAGCAGTTTATTAGCGGGACGGATGAACACTGAAGCTTTCTTT.